A single sample is the source of the 11 T cell receptor beta chains below, sequenced in a study of cytomegalovirus exposure and HLA in healthy donors (dated by TCRdb to about 2017). The library was built by means of the immunoSEQ multiplex PCR assay. The multiplex PCR relied on a mix of 60 forward primers for TCR Vbeta segments and 13 reverse primers for TCR Jbeta segments. The table comes from immuneACCESS by way of TCRdb, which keeps in-frame sequences with V and J called. Part of the clones is missing from these tables; in studies checked, under half for an unresolved V gene and the rest for unknown reasons. The sample contains around 120,000 clones, over 70% of them found a single time. 7.5% to 9.5% of the sample rests with the top ten. What was sequenced was PBMCs. These receptors were taken from a woman in her 50s in good health and CMV-seropositive.

The chain joins TRBV5-4 to TRBJ2-1; D possibly corresponds to TRBD1 (6 bases). Germline CDR1 and CDR2: SGHNT and YYREEE (reference sequence). V lost 0 bases and J lost 2, with 12 bases in between. This CDR3 comprises 16 residues. CDR3 protein: CASSLVRTATYNEQFF. As DNA, the CDR3 is TGTGCCAGCAGCTTGGTTAGGACAGCGACCTACAATGAGCAGTTCTTC.

The genes are TRBV4-2 and TRBJ2-3; the match to TRBD2 covers 7 bases. The germline V gene encodes CDR1 LGHNA and CDR2 YNFKEQ. With V trimmed by 3 bases and J by 0 bases, 6 bases remained unmatched. The CDR3 is made up of 16 amino acids. The CDR3: CASSQERGPSTDTQYF. Written as DNA, the CDR3 is TGTGCCAGCAGCCAGGAGCGGGGTCCTAGCACAGATACGCAGTATTTT.

This clone was recorded once. This chain connects TRBV5-1 to TRBJ1-3, with TRBD1 identical over 7 bases. Germline CDR1 is SGHRS and CDR2 is YFSETQ. V shed 5 bases and J 8 bases; nucleotides not matched to a gene: 10. The CDR3 length is 14 residues. CDR3 DNA sequence: TGCGCCAGCAGACCGACAGGGTGGGATGACACCATATATTTT. Translating gives CASRPTGWDDTIYF. Full variable domain (outside the CDR3, taken from reference TRBV5-1 and TRBJ1-3): KAGVTQTPRYLIKTRGQQVTLSCSPISGHRSVSWYQQTPGQGLQFLFEYFSETQRNKGNFPGRFSGRQFSNSRSEMNVSTLELGDSALYLCASRPTGWDDTIYFGEGSWLTVV.

This clone was detected once. Its ends do not fully match the called genes, so a read error is possible. V gene TRBV6-5 combines with J gene TRBJ2-7, with 7 bases matching TRBD2. The V gene's germline CDR1 is MNHEY and CDR2 SVGAGI. There are 15 residues in the CDR3. The CDR3 coding sequence is TGTGTCAGCAGTTACTACGGGAGGCCGACCTACGAGCAGTACTTC. It encodes CVSSYYGRPTYEQYF.

This clone was seen just once. The chain has TRBV27 and TRBJ2-2; unclear D gene. Deletions cut 6 bases from V and 5 bases from J, with 10 bases between. The CDR3 is made up of 13 amino acids. CDR1 MNHEY and CDR2 SMNVEV come from the germline V gene (reference sequence). CDR3 bases: TGTGCCAGCAGCACTGACATGACCGGGGAGCTGTTTTTT. Protein: CASSTDMTGELFF.

This clone has only a few counts. This rearrangement joins TRBV2 to TRBJ1-1; D possibly corresponds to TRBD1 (5 bases). Between the trimmed V and J ends, which lost 6 bases and 3 bases, there was a span of 11 bases. CDR1 and CDR2 (germline): SNHLY, FYNNEI. The length of the CDR3 is 13 residues. The CDR3 coding sequence is TGTGCCAGCAGAGGAACAGGCTACACTGAAGCTTTCTTT. Translation: CASRGTGYTEAFF.

The chain's CDR3 is CASSFLGELTDTQYF. DNA for the CDR3: TGTGCCAGCAGCTTTCTCGGGGAGCTCACAGATACGCAGTATTTT. The chain is built from TRBV7-9 and TRBJ2-3; the D gene is possibly TRBD2 (5 bases). This CDR3 has 15 amino acids. The V and J ends lost 3 bases and 2 bases respectively, with 12 bases between them. Germline V lookup: CDR1 SEHNR, CDR2 FQNEAQ (reference sequence).

At least ten counts were recorded for this clone. This chain links TRBV4-3 with TRBJ1-2, with D perhaps TRBD1 (5 bases). This CDR3 contains 15 residues. Trimming removed 1 base at V and 3 bases at J, with 12 bases between. Germline assignment: CDR1 LGHNA and CDR2 YSLEER. The CDR3 here is CASSQGIGVDYGYTF. Written as DNA, the CDR3 is TGCGCCAGCAGCCAAGGAATAGGGGTAGACTATGGCTACACCTTC.

A single count supports this clone. The chain employs TRBV9 and TRBJ2-5; 7 bases align to TRBD1. The CDR3 length is 15 residues. Germline assignment: CDR1 SGDLS and CDR2 YYNGEE. Trimming took 0 bases from V and 5 from J; bases not matched to a gene: 7. For the CDR3, the DNA is TGTGCCAGCAGCGTAGCGGGGACCAGGGGGGAGACCCAGTACTTC. It specifies CASSVAGTRGETQYF.

This clone was observed a single time. This chain links TRBV6-6 with TRBJ1-3; TRBD1 might be the D (5 bases). There are 13 residues in the CDR3. From germline, CDR1 is MNHNY and CDR2 SVGAGI (reference sequence). CDR3 sequence reads: CGAGQSSGNTIYF. In DNA, the CDR3 is TGTGGGGCGGGGCAGAGCTCTGGAAACACCATATATTTT.

CDR3 sequence reads: CASSLQSRGDYGYTF. CDR3 in DNA: TGTGCCAGCAGCTTACAGTCTAGGGGTGACTATGGCTACACCTTC. The chain joins TRBV7-9 to TRBJ1-2; tentatively, D is TRBD1 (5 bases). CDR1 is SEHNR, CDR2 FQNEAQ, per germline (reference sequence). The ends were cut back, 2 bases at V and 3 bases at J, with 13 bases in the middle. This CDR3 region has 15 residues.